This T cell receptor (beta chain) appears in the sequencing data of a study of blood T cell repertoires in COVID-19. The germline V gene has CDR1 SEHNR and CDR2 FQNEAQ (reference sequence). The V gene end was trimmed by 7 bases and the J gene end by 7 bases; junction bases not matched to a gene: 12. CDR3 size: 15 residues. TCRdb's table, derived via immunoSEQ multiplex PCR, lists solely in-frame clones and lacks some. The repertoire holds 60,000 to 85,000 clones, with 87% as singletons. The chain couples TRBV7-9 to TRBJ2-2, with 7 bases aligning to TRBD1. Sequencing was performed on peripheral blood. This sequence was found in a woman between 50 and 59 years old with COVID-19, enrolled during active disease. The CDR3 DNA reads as TGTGCCAGCAAAGTAGGGACAGCCTCGGACGGGGAGCTGTTTTTT. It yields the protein CASKVGTASDGELFF.